This TCR beta chain comes out of a study of technical replicates of blood from a few donors. CDR3 length: 16 amino acids. The V gene end was trimmed by 3 bases and the J gene end by 7 bases; junction bases not matched to a gene: 8. Germline-derived CDR1 and CDR2 are MGHRA and YSYEKL. Sequencing was performed with immunoSEQ multiplex PCR; in TCRdb, only in-frame clones are kept and a portion is missing. The data contain approximately 87,000 clones, more than 85% of them singletons. This clone was seen once. The receptor was isolated from a human donor in good health. Some clones in this sample may be carry-over from other donors' samples. Sequenced sample: T cells isolated from PBMCs. The V call is TRBV4-1, the J call TRBJ2-3; 12 bases are a match to TRBD2. DNA for the CDR3: TGCGCCAGCAGCCATACTACCGGACTAGCGGGGAATACGCAGTATTTT. This gives the protein CASSHTTGLAGNTQYF.